This entry lists 22 T cell receptor beta chains sequenced from one sample in a study of CD4+ T cells in melanoma (dated by TCRdb to between 2021 and 2024). Library prep was done by the immunoSEQ multiplex PCR assay. TCRdb stores this immuneACCESS table with in-frame sequences only. Part of the clones is absent; in the studies checked, under half of the shortfall reflects unresolved V genes, and no reason is known for the rest. The table for this sample lists over 100,000 clones; over 80% of them were counted only once. The ten largest clones represent approximately 3.5% of the sample. Sequencing was done on a sample of peripheral blood. The receptors come from a human donor with melanoma.

The chain couples TRBV7-9 to TRBJ1-1, with TRBD1 matching 8 bases. Germline CDR1 and CDR2: SEHNR and FQNEAQ (reference sequence). CDR3 length: 15 residues. V lost 5 bases and J lost 5; bases outside the gene matches: 10. The CDR3 protein is CASSPGQGAKTEAFF. CDR3 in DNA: TGTGCCAGCAGCCCTGGGCAGGGGGCGAAGACTGAAGCTTTCTTT.

The chain employs TRBV4-3 and TRBJ2-1; D remains unclear. CDR3 length equals 16 residues. Per the germline V gene, CDR1 is LGHNA and CDR2 is YSLEER. Trimming removed 0 bases at V and 5 bases at J, with 14 bases between. The CDR3 region is CASSQDGPPRDNEQFF. The CDR3 DNA reads as TGCGCCAGCAGCCAAGACGGGCCCCCAAGGGACAATGAGCAGTTCTTC.

The rearrangement joins TRBV10-3 to TRBJ1-6; 7 bases fit TRBD1. This CDR3 is 14 amino acids long. V was pared by 7 bases and J by 7 bases, with 7 bases of the junction left unmatched. Germline-derived CDR1 and CDR2 are ENHRY and SYGVKD. This CDR3 reads CAIKEAGGNSPLHF. The CDR3 DNA follows: TGTGCCATCAAGGAGGCAGGGGGAAATTCACCCCTCCACTTT.

The V and J genes are TRBV9 and TRBJ2-3; a weak D match, TRBD2 (6 bases). Per the germline V gene, CDR1 is SGDLS and CDR2 is YYNGEE. This CDR3 region has 14 residues. The ends were cut back, 3 bases at V and 0 bases at J, with 8 bases in the middle. This CDR3 reads CASSDGTSTDTQYF. CDR3 bases: TGTGCCAGCAGCGACGGGACTAGCACAGATACGCAGTATTTT.

This clone was recorded only once. The CDR3 coding sequence is TGCGCCAGCAGCGAGGCGGGGTTCGGGGGAGAGACCCAGTACTTC. Protein: CASSEAGFGGETQYF. V and J are TRBV5-1 and TRBJ2-5, with D possibly being TRBD2 (6 bases). Germline-derived CDR1 and CDR2 are SGHRS and YFSETQ. The V gene lost 4 bases and the J gene lost 4 bases, with 17 bases spanning the gap. CDR3 length equals 15 residues.

The chain has TRBV7-9 and TRBJ1-2, with a possible D match to TRBD1 (5 bases). Trimming stripped 5 bases from V and 6 bases from J, with 16 bases between. Germline CDR1 SEHNR, CDR2 FQNEAQ (reference sequence). This CDR3 has 14 residues. The CDR3 sequence: CASSRAAGWDGYTF. Written as DNA, the CDR3 is TGTGCCAGCAGCCGAGCCGCAGGGTGGGATGGCTACACCTTC.

This chain uses TRBV11-2 with TRBJ2-5, with 8 bases aligning to TRBD2. The junction had 13 bases not matched to a gene; V was cut back by 3 bases and J by 4 bases. From germline, CDR1 is SGHAT and CDR2 FQNNGV. This CDR3 contains 17 residues. CDR3 loop: CASSFISGGQGGETQYF. The CDR3 DNA reads as TGTGCCAGCAGCTTCATCTCGGGAGGGCAAGGGGGAGAGACCCAGTACTTC.

This chain joins TRBV6-1 and TRBJ2-7; 9 positions agree with TRBD1. CDR1 is MNHNS, CDR2 SASEGT, per germline. This CDR3 contains 15 residues. The V segment lost 6 bases and the J segment 4 bases; nucleotides outside the gene matches: 10. As DNA, the CDR3 is TGTGCCAGCAGCAAAGGACAGGGGAGGTCTTACGAGCAGTACTTC. This gives the protein CASSKGQGRSYEQYF.

This clone was counted a few times. This sequence joins TRBV6-5 and TRBJ2-2; D call uncertain. The CDR3 is 12 residues long. V was cut by 2 bases and J by 8 bases, with 6 bases left in between. The germline gives CDR1 MNHEY, CDR2 SVGAGI. The CDR3 DNA reads TGTGCCAGCAGTTACGGATGGGGGGAGCTGTTTTTT. As protein: CASSYGWGELFF.

The rearrangement links TRBV11-3 to TRBJ1-1; no firm D call. Trimming stripped 3 bases from V and 0 bases from J, with 14 bases between. Looked up from germline, CDR1 is SGHNT and CDR2 is YENEEA. CDR3 length equals 16 residues. As DNA, the CDR3 is TGTGCCAGCAGCTTGTGCGGGAAACCTATGAACACTGAAGCTTTCTTT. This gives the protein CASSLCGKPMNTEAFF. Supplemented by reference TRBV11-3 and TRBJ1-1, the full variable domain reads EAGVVQSPRYKIIEKKQPVAFWCNPISGHNTLYWYLQNLGQGPELLIRYENEEAVDDSQLPKDRFSAERLKGVDSTLKIQPAELGDSAVYLCASSLCGKPMNTEAFFGQGTRLTVV.

V is TRBV28 and J is TRBJ1-1, with a tentative D call TRBD1 (5 bases). With 2 bases removed from V and 3 bases from J, the gap between germline ends came to 13 bases. The CDR3 runs to 15 residues. Germline lookup yields CDR1 MDHEN and CDR2 SYDVKM. This chain's CDR3 is CASSLRGRTYTEAFF. The CDR3 DNA follows: TGTGCCAGCAGTTTAAGGGGAAGGACGTACACTGAAGCTTTCTTT.

The chain combines TRBV10-3 with TRBJ2-1, with TRBD2 identical over 8 bases. Germline V CDR1 and CDR2: ENHRY, SYGVKD. J gave up 8 bases and V 2 bases, and 8 bases lay outside the gene matches. This CDR3 has 15 residues. The CDR3 region is CAISEAQRELYEQFF. CDR3 sequence (DNA): TGTGCCATCAGTGAGGCTCAGCGGGAGCTTTATGAGCAGTTCTTC.

The chain has TRBV7-8 and TRBJ2-5; 8 bases are shared with TRBD2. Per germline, CDR1 SGHVS and CDR2 FQNEAQ. Trimming at V came to 1 base and at J to 5 bases, leaving 3 bases not matched to a gene. The CDR3 spans 14 residues. CDR3 coding DNA: TGTGCCAGCAGCTTAGAGGTAGCGGGGGAGACCCAGTACTTC. As protein: CASSLEVAGETQYF.

The V and J genes are TRBV6-5 and TRBJ2-5, with TRBD2 matching 10 bases. This CDR3 has 14 residues. Germline V CDR1 and CDR2: MNHEY, SVGAGI. J lost 5 bases, V lost 6 bases, and 6 bases had no gene match. CDR3 sequence reads: CASRPSGSWETQYF. CDR3 nucleotides: TGTGCCAGCAGACCTAGCGGGAGTTGGGAGACCCAGTACTTC.

The chain joins TRBV30 to TRBJ2-5; D remains unclear. Trimming stripped 1 base from V and 0 bases from J, with 12 bases between. The CDR3 contains 15 residues. Germline CDR1 and CDR2: GTSNPN and SVGIG (reference sequence). The chain's CDR3 is CAWSGGAQYQETQYF. CDR3 in DNA: TGTGCCTGGAGTGGAGGAGCCCAGTACCAAGAGACCCAGTACTTC.

The chain is built from TRBV5-5 and TRBJ1-1; D remains unclear. V lost 2 bases and J 0 bases, leaving 8 bases between the germline ends. The CDR3 spans 14 residues. Germline V gene data show CDR1 as SGHKS and CDR2 as YYEKEE (reference sequence). CDR3 coding DNA: TGTGCCAGCAGCTTTGGGCGGGTGAACACTGAAGCTTTCTTT. This codes for CASSFGRVNTEAFF.

Points on this clone: This sample also contains other DNA sequences that code for the same CDR3. The rearrangement links TRBV7-6 to TRBJ2-7; D is uncertain. Germline V gene lookup returns CDR1 SGHVS and CDR2 FNYEAQ. Deletions cut 1 base from V and 4 bases from J, with 8 bases between. This CDR3 has 13 residues. The CDR3 DNA sequence: TGTGCCAGCAGCTTAGGAGAACCGTACGAGCAGTACTTC. Its translation is CASSLGEPYEQYF.

The V call is TRBV27, the J call TRBJ2-1; 8 nucleotides agree with TRBD2. The germline V gene has CDR1 MNHEY and CDR2 SMNVEV (reference sequence). This CDR3 has 13 residues. Trimming cost V 8 bases and J 9 bases; bases outside gene matches: 9. The CDR3: CASGKRGWGEQFF. In nucleotides, the CDR3 is TGTGCCAGCGGGAAGCGGGGGTGGGGTGAGCAGTTCTTC.

This clone was seen once. V and J are TRBV7-8 and TRBJ1-1; a weak D match, TRBD1 (5 bases). The CDR3 has 14 amino acids. V was pared by 5 bases and J by 0 bases, with 10 bases between. Per germline, CDR1 SGHVS and CDR2 FQNEAQ. The CDR3 DNA reads as TGTGCCAGCAGCCCGGGACCCATGAACACTGAAGCTTTCTTT. It codes for CASSPGPMNTEAFF.

This chain joins TRBV6-5 and TRBJ2-5; TRBD1 matches at 7 bases. The ends lost 5 bases at V and 5 bases at J; junction bases unmatched: 5. The germline V gene has CDR1 MNHEY and CDR2 SVGAGI. CDR3 size: 13 residues. CDR3 DNA sequence: TGTGCCAGCAGTCCAGGGGGTGTGGAGACCCAGTACTTC. This encodes CASSPGGVETQYF.

This chain links TRBV7-8 with TRBJ2-7; D perhaps matches TRBD2 (5 bases). The V end lost 0 bases, the J end lost 0 bases, and 30 bases lay between the germline ends. Germline CDR1 is SGHVS and CDR2 is FQNEAQ. The CDR3 totals 22 residues. The CDR3 nucleotides read TGTGCCAGCAGCTTAGCGAGGATCGCCGTCCCTCTCCGGGGAGTTCGCTCCTACGAGCAGTACTTC. As protein: CASSLARIAVPLRGVRSYEQYF.

This rearrangement joins TRBV28 to TRBJ2-5; D might be TRBD1 (6 bases). This CDR3 has 16 residues. Looked up from germline, CDR1 is MDHEN and CDR2 is SYDVKM. V was clipped by 3 bases and J by 2 bases, with 16 bases between them. For the CDR3, the DNA is TGTGCCAGCAGTTTTGTGCCCGGGACACCACAAGAGACCCAGTACTTC. Its protein is CASSFVPGTPQETQYF.